This TCR beta chain was recorded in a study of human T cells and chemical hapten exposure. On the study more broadly: All patients underwent weekly scalp dosing with diphenylcyclopropenone for the full roughly 25-week study.

Indicated time point: pre-sensitization, week 0. Treatment: therapeutic diphenylcyclopropenone sensitization with weekly scalp DPC. Each patch-test visit's blood sample preceded patch application. The CDR3 length is 11 residues. Germline assignment: CDR1 SGHDN and CDR2 FVKESK. V gave up 1 base and J gave up 9 bases, with 4 bases separating them. TCRdb called the RACE reads again in MiXCR, with one record for every CDR3 protein. The table records 300,000 to 450,000 distinct CDR3 sequences, more than 4.5% of them present only once. The chain combines TRBV14 with TRBJ2-1; D is unclear. Material: whole blood, obtained in connection with sensitization to the hapten diphenylcyclopropenone (DPC). The clonotype was recovered from a woman aged 45 to 65 with alopecia areata. Some clones in this sample may be carry-over from other donors' samples. Here the CDR3 DNA reads TGTGCCAGCAGCCAAGTCCTTGAGCAGTTCTTC. It is translated as CASSQVLEQFF.